The rows below give T cell receptor beta chains drawn from one sample of a study of blood T cells in healthy people across ages. TCRdb independently ran MiXCR on the 5' RACE reads; one entry per CDR3 protein. The sample carries some 690,000 distinct CDR3 sequences, 20% to 25% recorded once. Material for sequencing was blood. Receptor source: a man aged 65-85 years in good health. Both conserved end residues are part of each CDR3. The D gene is left open where the match is weak. Only some rows state a clone size, as once, few, many or a class for expanded clones.

few | TRBJ2-6 | TRBV18 | . | CASSPSGTGSGANVLTF | TGTGCCAGCTCACCATCCGGGACGGGGTCGGGGGCCAACGTCCTGACTTTC
. | TRBJ1-2 | TRBV19 | . | CASSGGGFASYGYTF | TGTGCCAGTAGTGGTGGAGGGTTTGCCTCCTATGGCTACACCTTC
few | TRBJ2-1 | TRBV13 | . | CASRPPAGPYNEQFF | TGTGCCAGCAGACCCCCGGCGGGGCCATACAATGAGCAGTTCTTC
few | TRBJ1-5 | TRBV6-2/TRBV6-3 | TRBD1 | CASSPADRANQPQHF | TGTGCCAGCAGCCCGGCCGACAGGGCCAATCAGCCCCAGCATTTT
. | TRBJ2-7 | TRBV7-2 | . | CASIPLGVTTYEQYF | TGTGCCAGCATCCCTCTGGGGGTTACAACCTACGAGCAGTACTTC
. | TRBJ1-2 | TRBV25-1 | TRBD1 | CASSEAGQNYGYTF | TGTGCCAGCAGCGAGGCGGGACAGAACTATGGCTACACCTTC
many | TRBJ2-5 | TRBV2 | TRBD1 | CASPGTGQETQYF | TGTGCCAGTCCCGGGACAGGCCAAGAGACCCAGTACTTC
many | TRBJ2-5 | TRBV3-1 | . | CASSQVDLKTGTQYF | TGTGCCAGCAGCCAAGTGGACCTAAAAACGGGGACCCAGTACTTC
few | TRBJ1-2 | TRBV20-1 | . | CSASNFGGYTF | TGCAGTGCTAGTAACTTCGGTGGCTACACCTTC
few | TRBJ2-5 | TRBV4-1 | . | CASSQEGVQETQYF | TGCGCCAGCAGCCAAGAGGGCGTCCAAGAGACCCAGTACTTC
few | TRBJ1-5 | TRBV12-3/TRBV12-4 | . | CASSPRGANNQPQHF | TGTGCCAGCAGTCCCCGGGGGGCTAACAATCAGCCCCAGCATTTT
. | TRBJ2-5 | TRBV19 | . | CASSIVAQQQETQYF | TGTGCCAGTAGTATCGTGGCGCAGCAACAAGAGACCCAGTACTTC
. | TRBJ2-5 | TRBV2 | . | CASTRQETQYF | TGTGCCAGCACCAGACAAGAGACCCAGTACTTC
. | TRBJ1-1 | TRBV7-3 | . | CASSLFRSLNTEAFF | TGTGCCAGCAGCCTATTCCGCAGCTTGAACACTGAAGCTTTCTTT
. | TRBJ1-2 | TRBV5-1 | . | CASSPGTLYGYTF | TGCGCCAGCAGCCCCGGGACACTCTATGGCTACACCTTC
few | TRBJ2-1 | TRBV5-6 | . | CASSLQGRNSYNEQFF | TGTGCCAGCAGCTTGCAGGGGAGGAACTCCTACAATGAGCAGTTCTTC
few | TRBJ1-1 | TRBV15 | . | CATSRDEGLGNTEAFF | TGTGCCACCAGCAGAGATGAGGGGTTGGGTAACACTGAAGCTTTCTTT
. | TRBJ1-5 | TRBV19 | . | CASSSQDSLRNQPQHF | TGTGCCAGTAGCTCGCAGGACTCTCTTAGGAATCAGCCCCAGCATTTT
. | TRBJ2-6 | TRBV7-8 | TRBD2 | CASSPGRTSGRSGANVLTF | TGTGCCAGCAGCCCAGGGAGGACTAGCGGGAGAAGTGGGGCCAACGTCCTGACTTTC
. | TRBJ2-3 | TRBV20-1 | . | CSASDSVTDTQYF | TGCAGTGCTAGCGATAGCGTCACAGATACGCAGTATTTT
. | TRBJ1-2 | TRBV7-9 | . | CASSLLQEGYGYTF | TGTGCCAGCAGCTTACTACAGGAAGGCTATGGCTACACCTTC
many | TRBJ1-5 | TRBV28 | . | CASSLGGTNQPQHF | TGTGCCAGCAGCTTAGGTGGTACCAATCAGCCCCAGCATTTT
few | TRBJ1-4 | TRBV2 | . | CASSGTAGNRNEKLFF | TGTGCCAGCAGTGGGACGGCCGGCAATCGTAATGAAAAACTGTTTTTT
. | TRBJ1-2 | TRBV3-1 | . | CASSQGTGLLAGYTF | TGTGCCAGCAGCCAAGGGACCGGACTGTTAGCGGGCTACACCTTC
many | TRBJ2-1 | TRBV12-3/TRBV12-4 | TRBD2 | CASSLLAGPYNEQFF | TGTGCCAGCAGTTTGCTAGCGGGGCCATACAATGAGCAGTTCTTC
. | TRBJ1-1 | TRBV5-1 | . | CASSPNGDRAFF | TGCGCCAGCAGCCCCAATGGCGATAGAGCTTTCTTT
few | TRBJ2-1 | TRBV7-3 | . | CASGIGGGRYNEQFF | TGTGCCAGCGGGATAGGGGGGGGCCGGTACAATGAGCAGTTCTTC
few | TRBJ2-1 | TRBV18 | . | CASSLMASGGHEQFF | TGTGCCAGCTCCCTTATGGCTTCGGGGGGACACGAGCAGTTCTTC
few | TRBJ2-3 | TRBV24-1 | . | CATLGTSADTQYF | TGTGCCACCCTCGGGACTTCCGCAGATACGCAGTATTTT
. | TRBJ2-1 | TRBV29-1 | TRBD2 | CSVERAGGQFF | TGCAGCGTTGAAAGAGCGGGGGGGCAGTTCTTC
. | TRBJ1-1 | TRBV20-1 | . | CSARSTNTEAFF | TGCAGTGCTAGATCCACGAACACTGAAGCTTTCTTT
. | TRBJ2-1 | TRBV20-1 | . | CSASEDSYNEQFF | TGCAGTGCTAGTGAGGACTCCTACAATGAGCAGTTCTTC
few | TRBJ2-5 | TRBV7-9 | . | CASSLVGRLLQETQYF | TGTGCCAGCAGCTTAGTAGGTCGTTTACTTCAAGAGACCCAGTACTTC
. | TRBJ2-2 | TRBV18 | . | CASSPPYRNTGELFF | TGTGCCAGCTCACCACCGTACAGGAACACCGGGGAGCTGTTTTTT
. | TRBJ2-3 | TRBV20-1 | . | CSARDPGLALFTDTQYF | TGCAGTGCTAGAGACCCGGGACTCGCTCTCTTCACAGATACGCAGTATTTT
many | TRBJ1-2 | TRBV12-3/TRBV12-4 | TRBD1 | CASSPDHRGGGYTF | TGTGCCAGCAGTCCCGACCACAGGGGAGGAGGCTACACCTTC
few | TRBJ2-1 | TRBV6-1 | . | CASSEGPGNEQFF | TGTGCCAGCAGTGAAGGGCCCGGGAATGAGCAGTTCTTC
few | TRBJ1-3 | TRBV5-5 | . | CASMSGVVGNTIYF | TGTGCCAGCATGTCGGGGGTCGTGGGAAACACCATATATTTT
. | TRBJ1-4 | TRBV5-1 | . | CASSFTGRPDEKLFF | TGCGCCAGCAGCTTCACAGGTAGACCTGATGAAAAACTGTTTTTT
few | TRBJ2-1 | TRBV29-1 | . | CSVGQGGFNEQFF | TGCAGCGTTGGGCAGGGGGGATTCAATGAGCAGTTCTTC
. | TRBJ2-2 | TRBV12-3/TRBV12-4 | . | CASSLNPPLVLGTGELFF | TGTGCCAGCAGTTTAAATCCCCCGCTGGTTCTGGGCACCGGGGAGCTGTTTTTT
few | TRBJ2-1 | TRBV4-3 | TRBD2 | CASSQGIPGLAGVDEQFF | TGCGCCAGCAGCCAAGGAATACCGGGACTAGCGGGTGTCGATGAGCAGTTCTTC
few | TRBJ2-2 | TRBV28 | . | CASTQGLSTGELFF | TGTGCCAGTACACAGGGTCTATCCACCGGGGAGCTGTTTTTT
few | TRBJ2-5 | TRBV20-1 | . | CSGEKRETGETQYF | TGCAGTGGGGAAAAAAGGGAGACTGGAGAGACCCAGTACTTC
. | TRBJ1-1 | TRBV6-1 | TRBD1 | CASSGRDSRFEAFF | TGTGCCAGCAGTGGGAGGGACAGCAGATTTGAAGCTTTCTTT
. | TRBJ2-1 | TRBV7-7 | . | CASSLAVGASGLSYNEQFF | TGTGCCAGCAGCTTAGCGGTCGGGGCTTCGGGATTATCCTACAATGAGCAGTTCTTC
. | TRBJ2-5 | TRBV7-2 | . | CASSNRGGWETQYF | TGTGCCAGCAGCAATAGGGGGGGTTGGGAGACCCAGTACTTC
few | TRBJ2-1 | TRBV20-1 | TRBD1 | CSLPNRQGADNEQFF | TGCAGCCTTCCAAATAGACAGGGGGCAGATAATGAGCAGTTCTTC
few | TRBJ2-5 | TRBV20-1 | . | CSARGQYQETQYF | TGCAGTGCTAGAGGACAGTACCAAGAGACCCAGTACTTC
. | TRBJ1-4 | TRBV2 | . | CASSKVWDEKLFF | TGTGCCAGCAGCAAGGTCTGGGATGAAAAACTGTTTTTT